The clone carrying this T cell receptor (beta chain) was observed once. Per the original data handling: For nucleated cells, counts were estimated from reference gene primer amplification. Profiled with immunoSEQ multiplex PCR; TCRdb holds only in-frame clones, not every one. The DNA was the basis for D and trimming; V, J and clone size are from that table. The sample has fewer than 40,000 clones, roughly 80% seen once. This record comes from a study of blood T cell repertoires in COVID-19. On the study more broadly: Some COVID-19 samples were acute and others convalescent; all came from the United States, Italy and Spain.

Germline V gene sequence: CDR1 GTSNPN, CDR2 SVGIG (reference sequence). This CDR3 spans 15 amino acids. V shed 0 bases and J 4 bases; nucleotides not matched to a gene: 5. The source of this sequence is a man aged 55 to 70 with active COVID-19. What was sequenced was peripheral blood. J is TRBJ1-2 and V is TRBV30; 10 bases map to TRBD1. Here the CDR3 reads CAWSVPGQGLYGYTF. In nucleotides, the CDR3 is TGTGCCTGGAGTGTTCCGGGACAGGGGCTCTATGGCTACACCTTC.